This TCR beta chain is drawn from a study of blood T cell repertoires in COVID-19. About the research overall: PBMCs, B-cell-depleted T cells, or T cells were the source of the cDNA or gDNA that made up the material.

This clone was seen only once. Germline CDR1 reads LNHNV; CDR2 reads YYDKDF (reference sequence). V shed 0 bases and J shed 5 bases, with 7 bases lying between them. The CDR3 covers 13 residues. Authors' methods: Nucleated cell counts were estimated from reference gene primer amplification. Clones were read by immunoSEQ multiplex PCR, and TCRdb kept only the in-frame ones, dropping some. That table furnishes V, J and clone size, whereas the DNA furnished D and trimming. The sample holds 65,000 or so clones; over 85% are singletons and the top ten take roughly 1.2%. The source is a man aged 60-69 years with acute or convalescent COVID-19. Sequencing input: peripheral blood. The rearrangement uses TRBV15 and TRBJ2-5; no clear D gene. CDR3 residues: CATSREVRETQYF. The CDR3 nucleotides read TGTGCCACCAGCAGAGAGGTACGGGAGACCCAGTACTTC.